This T cell receptor (beta chain) originates from a study of blood T cell repertoires in COVID-19. V lost 1 base and J lost 7; bases outside the gene matches: 16. Germline V CDR1 and CDR2: SGHDN, FVKESK. The CDR3 is 19 amino acids. Some clones are missing from TCRdb's copy, which holds only in-frame ones; the method was immunoSEQ multiplex PCR. The sample yields hundreds of thousands of clones, about 90% seen once. The gene calls are TRBV14 and TRBJ1-6; 7 bases are shared with TRBD1. The sequencing input was peripheral blood. This clonotype originated in a woman between 18 and 30 years old who had recovered from COVID-19. The CDR3 region is CASSQVRNVGDRPNSPLHF. The CDR3 region has the DNA TGTGCCAGCAGCCAAGTTAGAAACGTCGGGGACAGACCCAATTCACCCCTCCACTTT.